A single TCR beta chain is shown here with its context. The antigen remains undetermined. CD45RO-CCR7+CD27+CD95- expression identified naive CD8+ T cells. All TRB cDNA libraries came from 5' RACE performed with UMI labels. One entry per CDR3 protein, without DNA, is what TCRdb gives after re-calling the 5' RACE reads. The data include approximately 100,000 distinct CDR3 sequences; the top ten clones carry roughly 0.4%. The sample is drawn from a study of CXCR3-negative and CXCR3-positive naive CD8 T cells. On the study more broadly: Sequencing gave 120 million to 150 million TRB reads overall, about 1.5 +/- 0.3 million per library.

This CDR3 contains 15 residues. Germline V CDR1 and CDR2: MGHRA, YSYEKL. Broader study findings: Fresh PBMCs served for most assays, and CXCR3 expression fell partially after cryopreservation. Naive cells that were CXCR3-positive had more hydrophobic TRB CDR3s (compared with CXCR3-negative naive cells). The study found comparably high diversity in both naive subsets and much lower diversity in memory CD8+ cells.

The sequence was collected from a human donor in good health. Some clones in this sample may be carry-over from other donors' samples. Material for sequencing was naive CXCR3+ CD8+ T cells from blood. Indicated subset: CD45RO-CCR7+CD27+CD95- naive CD8+ T cells expressing CXCR3 (TNR3+). This chain joins TRBV4-1 and TRBJ2-3; the TCRdb call, TRBD2, lacks DNA for checking. This CDR3 is CASSRTSGNPDTQYF.